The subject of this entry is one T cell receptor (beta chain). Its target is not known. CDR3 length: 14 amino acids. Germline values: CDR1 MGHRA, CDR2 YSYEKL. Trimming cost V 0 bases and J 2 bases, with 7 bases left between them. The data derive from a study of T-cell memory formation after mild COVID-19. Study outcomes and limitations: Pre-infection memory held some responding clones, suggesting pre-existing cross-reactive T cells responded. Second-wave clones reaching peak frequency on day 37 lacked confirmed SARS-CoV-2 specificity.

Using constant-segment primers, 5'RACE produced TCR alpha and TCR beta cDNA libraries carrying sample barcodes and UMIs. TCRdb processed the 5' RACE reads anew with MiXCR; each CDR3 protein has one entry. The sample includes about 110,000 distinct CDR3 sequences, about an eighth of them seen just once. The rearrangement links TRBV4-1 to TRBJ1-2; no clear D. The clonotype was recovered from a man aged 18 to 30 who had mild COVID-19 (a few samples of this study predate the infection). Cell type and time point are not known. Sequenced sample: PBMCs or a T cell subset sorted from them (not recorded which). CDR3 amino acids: CASSQEIQNYGYTF. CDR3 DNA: TGCGCCAGCAGCCAAGAGATCCAGAACTATGGCTACACCTTC.